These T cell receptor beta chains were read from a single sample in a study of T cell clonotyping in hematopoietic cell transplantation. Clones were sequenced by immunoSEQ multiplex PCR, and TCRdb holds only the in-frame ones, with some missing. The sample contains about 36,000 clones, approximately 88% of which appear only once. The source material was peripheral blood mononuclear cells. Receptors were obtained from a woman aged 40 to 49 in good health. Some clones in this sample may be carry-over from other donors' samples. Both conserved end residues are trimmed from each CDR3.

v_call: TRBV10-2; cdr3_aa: ASRSGSSTNQPQH
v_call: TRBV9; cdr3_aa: ASSARGGGTGELF
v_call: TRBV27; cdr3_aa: ASSGTAHGYT
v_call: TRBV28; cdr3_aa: ASSPGGDSSYNEQF
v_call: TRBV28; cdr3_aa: ASMGQNAGYT
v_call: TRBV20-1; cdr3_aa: SVGGYT
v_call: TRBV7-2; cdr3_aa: ASSLVGGTSNQPQH
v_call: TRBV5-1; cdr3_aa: ASRFETNYGYT
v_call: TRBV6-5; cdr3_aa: ASSYSTGYNEQF
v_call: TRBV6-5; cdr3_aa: ASSSRDSYQPQH
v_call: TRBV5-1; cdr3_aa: ASSFGDGSYGYT
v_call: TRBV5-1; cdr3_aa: ASSLDRRVTGELF
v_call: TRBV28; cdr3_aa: ASTPLWANVLT
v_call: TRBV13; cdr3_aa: ASSYGGNEQF
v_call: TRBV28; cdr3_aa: ASRTDLEGGDF
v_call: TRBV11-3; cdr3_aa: ASSPRLDGELF
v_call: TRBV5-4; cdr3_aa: ASSWGGNTIY